This is a list of T cell receptor beta chains from one sample in a study of identical twins. TCRdb passed the 5' RACE reads through MiXCR, listing each CDR3 protein once. The sample includes some 300,000 distinct CDR3 sequences, approximately 13% of them seen just once. Separately, the same data were catalogued under a study of yellow fever vaccine responses in identical twins.

The sample was CD8+ T cells sorted from blood. These receptors came from a woman aged 18-30 years in good health. Both conserved end residues are part of each CDR3. D genes are given only for firm matches. Expanded clones are given a class, and other clones once, few, many or no size at all.

V: TRBV11-2
length: 15
D: TRBD2
size: NA
J: TRBJ2-7
DNA: TGTGCCAGCAGACGTACAGGACTAGCGGACTACGAGCAGTACTTC
CDR3: CASRRTGLADYEQYF

V: TRBV3-1
length: 16
D: NA
size: few
J: TRBJ2-1
DNA: TGTGCCAGCAGCCCATCGGGACTCCTGCCGGTTGCGGAGCAGTTCTTC
CDR3: CASSPSGLLPVAEQFF

V: TRBV13
length: 15
D: NA
size: NA
J: TRBJ2-1
DNA: TGTGCCAGCAGCCTAGAGCGGCGTGTAGCGGACGAGCAGTTCTTC
CDR3: CASSLERRVADEQFF

V: TRBV7-2
length: 16
D: TRBD2
size: few
J: TRBJ2-3
DNA: TGTGCCAGCAGCCAGACAGCGGGGAGAGTATCGGATACGCAGTATTTT
CDR3: CASSQTAGRVSDTQYF

V: TRBV12-3/TRBV12-4
length: 14
D: TRBD2
size: NA
J: TRBJ2-7
DNA: TGTGCCAGCAGCTGGACTAGCGGGAGCCACGAGCAGTACTTC
CDR3: CASSWTSGSHEQYF

V: TRBV21-1
length: 15
D: NA
size: few
J: TRBJ2-1
DNA: TGTGCCAGCAGCAAGGGACTAGCGGGAGTGTATGAGCAGTTCTTC
CDR3: CASSKGLAGVYEQFF

V: TRBV3-1
length: 15
D: NA
size: NA
J: TRBJ2-7
DNA: TGTGCCAGCAGCCAAGATCTTGGGTCTGCCTACGAGCAGTACTTC
CDR3: CASSQDLGSAYEQYF

V: TRBV24-1
length: 15
D: NA
size: few
J: TRBJ1-1
DNA: TGTGCCACCAGTGAAACAGGAGGCGTAGACACTGAAGCTTTCTTT
CDR3: CATSETGGVDTEAFF

V: TRBV7-9
length: 16
D: TRBD1
size: many
J: TRBJ2-4
DNA: TGTGCCAGCAGTTCGCCGACGGGACAGGGCAGAAACATTCAGTACTTC
CDR3: CASSSPTGQGRNIQYF

V: TRBV9
length: 15
D: NA
size: NA
J: TRBJ2-3
DNA: TGTGCCAGCAACCCCGAGGCGGGATCTACAGATACGCAGTATTTT
CDR3: CASNPEAGSTDTQYF

V: TRBV15
length: 15
D: TRBD2
size: NA
J: TRBJ2-3
DNA: TGTGCCACCAGCCCGGGACTAGCGGATACAGATACGCAGTATTTT
CDR3: CATSPGLADTDTQYF

V: TRBV7-2
length: 14
D: NA
size: NA
J: TRBJ2-7
DNA: TGTGCCAGCAGCCCCCTAGACAGGCTTGACGAGCAGTACTTC
CDR3: CASSPLDRLDEQYF

V: TRBV27
length: 14
D: NA
size: NA
J: TRBJ2-1
DNA: TGTGCCAGCAGCCGACGGGACGGGTGGAATGAGCAGTTCTTC
CDR3: CASSRRDGWNEQFF

V: TRBV2
length: 15
D: TRBD1
size: few
J: TRBJ2-3
DNA: TGTGCCAGCAGCCGCCGGGACAGTAATACAGATACGCAGTATTTT
CDR3: CASSRRDSNTDTQYF

V: TRBV9
length: 15
D: NA
size: few
J: TRBJ2-3
DNA: TGTGCCAGCAGCGACCCCCGGACGGCATCAGATACGCAGTATTTT
CDR3: CASSDPRTASDTQYF

V: TRBV4-1
length: 13
D: NA
size: many
J: TRBJ1-2
DNA: TGCGCCAGCAGCCAAGTGGTGGATCGTGGCTACACCTTC
CDR3: CASSQVVDRGYTF

V: TRBV12-3/TRBV12-4
length: 16
D: NA
size: few
J: TRBJ2-2
DNA: TGTGCCAGCAGTCCACCGGGGTTATCGAACGCCGGGGAGCTGTTTTTT
CDR3: CASSPPGLSNAGELFF

V: TRBV12-3/TRBV12-4
length: 12
D: NA
size: few
J: TRBJ1-5
DNA: TGTGCCAGCAGTTTAGAGTATCAGCCCCAGCATTTT
CDR3: CASSLEYQPQHF

V: TRBV5-1
length: 14
D: TRBD1
size: few
J: TRBJ2-1
DNA: TGCGCCAGCAGCACATCGACAGGGTTCAATGAGCAGTTCTTC
CDR3: CASSTSTGFNEQFF

V: TRBV28
length: 16
D: TRBD2
size: NA
J: TRBJ2-1
DNA: TGTGCCAGCAGTTCGACCGGAACTAGCGTCATAGATGAGCAGTTCTTC
CDR3: CASSSTGTSVIDEQFF

V: TRBV6-5
length: 16
D: NA
size: once
J: TRBJ2-2
DNA: TGTGCCAGCAGTTACTCCGCGGGCCCGAACACCGGGGAGCTGTTTTTT
CDR3: CASSYSAGPNTGELFF

V: TRBV15
length: 16
D: TRBD2
size: many
J: TRBJ2-3
DNA: TGTGCCACCAGCGAGGGACTAGCGGGGATCACAGATACGCAGTATTTT
CDR3: CATSEGLAGITDTQYF

V: TRBV7-6
length: 14
D: TRBD1
size: NA
J: TRBJ1-5
DNA: TGTGCCAGCAGCTTCGGGACAGGGGATCAGCCCCAGCATTTT
CDR3: CASSFGTGDQPQHF

V: TRBV7-3
length: 14
D: NA
size: NA
J: TRBJ1-5
DNA: TGTGCCAGCAGATCCATTCAGGGGTGGCAGCCCCAGCATTTT
CDR3: CASRSIQGWQPQHF

V: TRBV4-1
length: 16
D: NA
size: NA
J: TRBJ2-3
DNA: TGCGCCAGCAGCCAAGATCCGGCCTCTAGCACAGATACGCAGTATTTT
CDR3: CASSQDPASSTDTQYF

V: TRBV11-2
length: 14
D: NA
size: NA
J: TRBJ1-1
DNA: TGTGCCAGCAGCCCCAAGGACAGTTACACTGAAGCTTTCTTT
CDR3: CASSPKDSYTEAFF

V: TRBV5-1
length: 15
D: TRBD1
size: NA
J: TRBJ2-7
DNA: TGCGCCAGCAGCCCGACAGGGGGCGGCTCTGGGGAGCAGTACTTC
CDR3: CASSPTGGGSGEQYF

V: TRBV3-1
length: 16
D: NA
size: few
J: TRBJ1-4
DNA: TGTGCCAGCAGCCCGAGCTGGTCAGGTACTAATGAAAAACTGTTTTTT
CDR3: CASSPSWSGTNEKLFF

V: TRBV12-3/TRBV12-4
length: 16
D: TRBD2
size: many
J: TRBJ2-3
DNA: TGTGCCAGCAGTATAAGTAGCGGGGGGAAAAGCTATACGCAGTATTTT
CDR3: CASSISSGGKSYTQYF

V: TRBV27
length: 14
D: TRBD2
size: NA
J: TRBJ2-5
DNA: TGTGCCAGCAGTCGGACTAGCCACCAAGAGACCCAGTACTTC
CDR3: CASSRTSHQETQYF

V: TRBV3-1
length: 13
D: TRBD1
size: NA
J: TRBJ2-7
DNA: TGTGCCAGCAGCTCAAACAGGGGCTACGAGCAGTACTTC
CDR3: CASSSNRGYEQYF

V: TRBV19
length: 12
D: NA
size: few
J: TRBJ2-2
DNA: TGTGCCGGCTCTAGCGATGGCGGGGAGCTGTTTTTT
CDR3: CAGSSDGGELFF

V: TRBV20-1
length: 14
D: NA
size: NA
J: TRBJ2-3
DNA: TGCAGTGCTAGTCGCCTAGCGAGGGCAGATACGCAGTATTTT
CDR3: CSASRLARADTQYF

V: TRBV7-9
length: 14
D: TRBD1
size: few
J: TRBJ1-1
DNA: TGTGCCAGCAGCTTCCGCAGGGGGCGCAAGGAAGCTTTCTTT
CDR3: CASSFRRGRKEAFF

V: TRBV4-1
length: 18
D: NA
size: few
J: TRBJ1-5
DNA: TGCGCCAGCAGCCCCCGTTTGATAAGCGACTATAGCAATCAGCCCCAGCATTTT
CDR3: CASSPRLISDYSNQPQHF

V: TRBV20-1
length: 14
D: NA
size: NA
J: TRBJ2-3
DNA: TGCAGTGCTAGGGGTTCGGGACGCACAGATACGCAGTATTTT
CDR3: CSARGSGRTDTQYF

V: TRBV12-3/TRBV12-4
length: 15
D: NA
size: many
J: TRBJ2-3
DNA: TGTGCCAGCAGCTCTCCCCCACACAGCACAGATACGCAGTATTTT
CDR3: CASSSPPHSTDTQYF

V: TRBV7-6
length: 15
D: TRBD1
size: few
J: TRBJ1-6
DNA: TGTGCCAGCAGCTTAGGAGGACAGGGGTCCTCACCCCTCCACTTT
CDR3: CASSLGGQGSSPLHF

V: TRBV25-1
length: 16
D: NA
size: NA
J: TRBJ2-1
DNA: TGTGCCAGCAGTGATTCGGGGAGCATCACCTACAATGAGCAGTTCTTC
CDR3: CASSDSGSITYNEQFF

V: TRBV20-1
length: 12
D: NA
size: many
J: TRBJ1-1
DNA: TGCAGTGCTAGGTACTCGAACACTGAAGCTTTCTTT
CDR3: CSARYSNTEAFF

V: TRBV15
length: 16
D: NA
size: NA
J: TRBJ2-3
DNA: TGTGCCACCAGCAGAGAGATTAGCGGACCAACAGATACGCAGTATTTT
CDR3: CATSREISGPTDTQYF

V: TRBV19
length: 15
D: NA
size: NA
J: TRBJ2-7
DNA: TGTGCCAGTAGTATAGACTTGCAGGAATACTACGAGCAGTACTTC
CDR3: CASSIDLQEYYEQYF

V: TRBV7-2
length: 15
D: TRBD1
size: NA
J: TRBJ2-3
DNA: TGTGCCAGCAGCCCACACAGGGGCTGGACAGATACGCAGTATTTT
CDR3: CASSPHRGWTDTQYF

V: TRBV27
length: 14
D: TRBD1
size: few
J: TRBJ1-4
DNA: TGTGCCAGCAGAGGACAGGGCAGGAATGAAAAACTGTTTTTT
CDR3: CASRGQGRNEKLFF

V: TRBV7-9
length: 14
D: NA
size: few
J: TRBJ2-7
DNA: TGTGCCAGCAGCCCACCCTATGGACAGTCCGAGCAGTACTTC
CDR3: CASSPPYGQSEQYF

V: TRBV12-3/TRBV12-4
length: 13
D: NA
size: many
J: TRBJ2-7
DNA: TGTGCCAGCAGCGCTGGGACCTCCTACGAGCAGTACTTC
CDR3: CASSAGTSYEQYF

V: TRBV4-2
length: 16
D: TRBD2
size: NA
J: TRBJ2-2
DNA: TGTGCCAGCAGCCCGGGGACTAGCGGGTACACCGGGGAGCTGTTTTTT
CDR3: CASSPGTSGYTGELFF

V: TRBV27
length: 15
D: TRBD1
size: NA
J: TRBJ2-1
DNA: TGTGCCAGCAGCCAACGGACAGGGACTTACAATGAGCAGTTCTTC
CDR3: CASSQRTGTYNEQFF

V: TRBV6-4
length: 13
D: NA
size: few
J: TRBJ2-2
DNA: TGTGCCAGCAGTGAGGTAGCCCACGGGGAGCTGTTTTTT
CDR3: CASSEVAHGELFF

V: TRBV2
length: 10
D: NA
size: NA
J: TRBJ2-1
DNA: TGTGCCAGCCAAGACTTTGAGCAGTTCTTC
CDR3: CASQDFEQFF

V: TRBV29-1
length: 12
D: NA
size: few
J: TRBJ1-1
DNA: TGCAGCGTCCCAGACGGGAACACTGAAGCTTTCTTT
CDR3: CSVPDGNTEAFF

V: TRBV3-1
length: 14
D: NA
size: NA
J: TRBJ2-1
DNA: TGTGCCAGCAGCCAAGTTGCCACTAAGGATGAGCAGTTCTTC
CDR3: CASSQVATKDEQFF

V: TRBV27
length: 15
D: TRBD2
size: few
J: TRBJ2-7
DNA: TGTGCCAGCAGTTTACTAGCGGGCCGCTCCTACGAGCAGTACTTC
CDR3: CASSLLAGRSYEQYF

V: TRBV29-1
length: 14
D: TRBD2
size: NA
J: TRBJ2-3
DNA: TGCAGCGTTGAGGTGGGGGGGGGCACAGATACGCAGTATTTT
CDR3: CSVEVGGGTDTQYF